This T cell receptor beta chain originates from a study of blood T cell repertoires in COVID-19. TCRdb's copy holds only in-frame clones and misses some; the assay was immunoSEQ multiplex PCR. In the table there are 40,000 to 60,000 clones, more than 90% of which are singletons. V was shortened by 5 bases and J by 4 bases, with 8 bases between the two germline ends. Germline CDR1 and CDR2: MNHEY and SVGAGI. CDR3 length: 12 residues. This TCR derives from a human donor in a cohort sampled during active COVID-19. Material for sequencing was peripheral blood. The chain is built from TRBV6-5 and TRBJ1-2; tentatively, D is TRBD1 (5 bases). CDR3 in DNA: TGTGCCAGCAGTAAGACAGCCTATGGCTACACCTTC. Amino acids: CASSKTAYGYTF.